One and the same sample provided the 21 T cell receptor beta chains below, sequenced in a study of cytomegalovirus exposure and HLA in healthy donors. The method was immunoSEQ multiplex PCR; TCRdb's version includes in-frame clones alone and lacks a portion of them. The sample contains about 110,000 clones, roughly 90% of which appear only once. Sequences were obtained from PBMCs. These receptors were taken from a young woman in good health and CMV-seropositive.

This chain uses TRBV9 with TRBJ1-1, with D possibly being TRBD1 (5 bases). Germline V gene lookup returns CDR1 SGDLS and CDR2 YYNGEE. This CDR3 is 15 amino acids long. V dropped 0 bases and J dropped 5 bases, with 14 bases sitting between them. The CDR3 DNA sequence: TGTGCCAGCAGCGTAGGAGACAGAGCTACTACTGAAGCTTTCTTT. It is translated as CASSVGDRATTEAFF.

The chain uses TRBV13 and TRBJ2-7; no clear D. In germline, CDR1 is PRHDT, CDR2 FYEKMQ (reference sequence). This CDR3 spans 13 amino acids. Between the trimmed V and J ends, which lost 1 base and 6 bases, there was a span of 10 bases. In DNA, the CDR3 is TGTGCCAGCAGCTTAGTTTCCAGAGGCGAGCAGTACTTC. Amino acids: CASSLVSRGEQYF.

In this sample, this clone turned up a few times. The CDR3 sequence is CASSTGSSYGYTF. CDR3 sequence (DNA): TGTGCCAGCAGCACGGGGTCTTCGTATGGCTACACCTTC. V usage is TRBV6-5 and J usage is TRBJ1-2; D unclear. Per germline, CDR1 MNHEY and CDR2 SVGAGI. The CDR3 totals 13 residues. Trimming took 6 bases from V and 5 from J, leaving 13 bases between them.

In the case of this clone: This same CDR3 is encoded by further DNA sequences in the sample. The chain employs TRBV9 and TRBJ2-1; 12 bases align to TRBD2. Germline assignment: CDR1 SGDLS and CDR2 YYNGEE. This CDR3 region has 14 residues. Unmatched junction bases numbered 4, after V lost 3 bases and J lost 9 bases. The CDR3 sequence is CASSASGGAGEQFF. As DNA, the CDR3 is TGTGCCAGCAGCGCTAGCGGGGGGGCCGGTGAGCAGTTCTTC.

The CDR3 region has the DNA TGTGCCTGGAGTCAGGGAAGTGAGCAGTTCTTC. It is translated as CAWSQGSEQFF. The chain joins TRBV30 to TRBJ2-1, with D tentatively TRBD1 (5 bases). CDR3 size: 11 residues. V dropped 2 bases and J dropped 9 bases, with 8 bases sitting between them. The V gene's germline CDR1 is GTSNPN and CDR2 SVGIG (reference sequence).

This chain links TRBV7-3 with TRBJ1-1; D uncertain. The CDR3 contains 13 residues. Trimming pared 2 bases from V and 5 bases from J, leaving 9 bases between. Germline V CDR1 and CDR2: SGHTA, FQGTGA. This CDR3 reads CASSLSVWTEAFF. The CDR3 coding sequence is TGTGCCAGCAGCTTATCGGTATGGACTGAAGCTTTCTTT.

The chain recombines TRBV4-1 with TRBJ1-2, with unresolved D. CDR1 and CDR2 from the germline V gene are MGHRA and YSYEKL. CDR3 length: 15 residues. Trimming took off 0 bases at V and 5 bases at J, with 13 bases between the two ends. The CDR3 spells CASSQDPGGWYGYTF. CDR3 nucleotide sequence: TGCGCCAGCAGCCAAGACCCCGGCGGATGGTATGGCTACACCTTC.

The J gene is TRBJ1-1, the V gene TRBV5-1; D is unclear. Germline-derived CDR1 and CDR2 are SGHRS and YFSETQ. The CDR3 sequence is 14 residues long. Trimming took off 0 bases at V and 3 bases at J, with 9 bases between the two ends. Here the CDR3 reads CASSLGSGYTEAFF. DNA of the CDR3: TGCGCCAGCAGCTTGGGGTCGGGGTACACTGAAGCTTTCTTT.

The J gene is TRBJ2-1, the V gene TRBV18; 11 nucleotides align to TRBD2. The CDR3 totals 15 residues. Germline V CDR1 and CDR2: KGHSH, LQKENI. V was pared by 2 bases and J by 6 bases, with 3 bases of the junction left unmatched. CDR3 in amino acids: CASSPVGLAANEQFF. CDR3 nucleotides: TGTGCCAGCTCACCAGTGGGACTAGCGGCCAATGAGCAGTTCTTC.

V usage is TRBV5-1 and J usage is TRBJ2-7; 10 bases are shared with TRBD1. The CDR3 is made up of 14 amino acids. Per the germline V gene, CDR1 is SGHRS and CDR2 is YFSETQ. The V segment lost 3 bases and the J segment 5 bases; nucleotides outside the gene matches: 5. The CDR3 protein is CASSSGQGFNEQYF. The CDR3 nucleotides read TGCGCCAGCAGCTCGGGACAGGGGTTCAACGAGCAGTACTTC.

The chain links TRBV7-2 to TRBJ2-1; 12 bases align to TRBD2. This CDR3 has 17 amino acids. The ends lost 0 bases at V and 9 bases at J; junction bases unmatched: 9. CDR1 is SGHTA, CDR2 FQGNSA, per germline. CDR3 sequence: CASSLASSGGAGGEQFF. CDR3 coding DNA: TGTGCCAGCAGCTTAGCCTCTAGCGGGGGGGCGGGCGGTGAGCAGTTCTTC.

This chain connects TRBV2 to TRBJ2-3; 7 bases agree with TRBD1. V trimming: 3 bases; J trimming: 6 bases; junction bases outside the gene matches: 3. The CDR3 sequence is 13 residues long. Germline-derived CDR1 and CDR2 are SNHLY and FYNNEI. The DNA for the CDR3 is TGTGCCAGCAGTGACTGGACAGGCGATACGCAGTATTTT. This sequence encodes CASSDWTGDTQYF.

This rearrangement joins TRBV7-9 to TRBJ2-7; 8 nucleotides agree with TRBD2. J lost 4 bases, V lost 3 bases, and 17 bases had no gene match. CDR3 length: 18 residues. Per germline, CDR1 SEHNR and CDR2 FQNEAQ (reference sequence). CDR3 DNA sequence: TGTGCCAGCAGCTTTTCCCGGCCCCCGGCGGGAGGTGTTTACGAGCAGTACTTC. Residues: CASSFSRPPAGGVYEQYF.

The chain combines TRBV2 with TRBJ1-3, with 7 bases that match TRBD1. V shed 0 bases and J 0 bases; nucleotides not matched to a gene: 5. This CDR3 is built from 17 residues. Germline V gene data show CDR1 as SNHLY and CDR2 as FYNNEI. Here the CDR3 reads CASSEAPTGVSGNTIYF. CDR3 in DNA: TGTGCCAGCAGTGAAGCTCCCACAGGGGTCTCTGGAAACACCATATATTTT.

The count of this clone is one. This chain connects TRBV6-6 to TRBJ2-7, with 7 positions matching TRBD2. This CDR3 has 15 residues. Germline loops: CDR1 MNHNY, CDR2 SVGAGI (reference sequence). Trimming at V came to 6 bases and at J to 3 bases, leaving 11 bases not matched to a gene. The CDR3 here is CASSYGGAGVYEQYF. The DNA for the CDR3 is TGTGCCAGCAGCTACGGTGGGGCGGGAGTCTACGAGCAGTACTTC.

The chain uses TRBV5-1 and TRBJ1-1; 8 positions match TRBD1. The CDR3 consists of 14 residues. From germline, CDR1 is SGHRS and CDR2 YFSETQ. Losses at the gene ends were 4 bases for V and 4 bases for J; bases not matched to a gene: 6. The CDR3, as DNA: TGCGCCAGCAGCCCCCAGGGGGCTATCACTGAAGCTTTCTTT. Translation: CASSPQGAITEAFF.

The CDR3 sequence is CASSFRAADEKLFF. The CDR3 DNA is TGTGCCAGCAGCTTCAGGGCCGCGGATGAAAAACTGTTTTTT. The chain is built from TRBV13 and TRBJ1-4, with D perhaps TRBD1 (5 bases). The CDR3 runs to 14 residues. Germline values: CDR1 PRHDT, CDR2 FYEKMQ (reference sequence). V was trimmed by 3 bases and J by 6 bases, leaving 11 bases between them.

The gene calls are TRBV4-2 and TRBJ2-1, with 11 bases fitting TRBD2. This CDR3 comprises 16 residues. V lost 4 bases, J lost 9 bases, and 11 bases stayed unmatched. Germline V gene lookup returns CDR1 LGHNA and CDR2 YNFKEQ. Here the CDR3 reads CASSRLLAGDRGEQFF. DNA of the CDR3: TGTGCCAGCAGCCGACTACTAGCGGGAGATCGTGGTGAGCAGTTCTTC.

This chain joins TRBV7-6 and TRBJ2-3; D possibly corresponds to TRBD2 (6 bases). Deletions cut 3 bases from V and 1 base from J, with 14 bases between. The CDR3 is 16 amino acids. The V gene's germline CDR1 is SGHVS and CDR2 FNYEAQ. CDR3 coding DNA: TGTGCCAGCAGCTTGGGGACTGCTTCCGGCACAGATACGCAGTATTTT. As protein: CASSLGTASGTDTQYF.

The V and J genes are TRBV5-6 and TRBJ2-3; tentatively, D is TRBD2 (5 bases). This CDR3 comprises 15 residues. Per the germline V gene, CDR1 is SGHDT and CDR2 is YYEEEE. The germline V and J ends were trimmed by 2 bases and 6 bases, with 16 bases remaining between them. The CDR3 loop reads CASSLRGTKRDTQYF. For the CDR3, the DNA is TGTGCCAGCAGCTTACGGGGAACGAAGAGGGATACGCAGTATTTT.

By share, this clone counts as medium-sized. The genes are TRBV4-2 and TRBJ2-2; D call uncertain. Per the germline V gene, CDR1 is LGHNA and CDR2 is YNFKEQ. CDR3 size: 16 residues. V lost 1 base and J lost 4, with 13 bases in between. CDR3 nucleotides: TGTGCCAGCAGCCAAGCTGAGGAGTACGCCACCGGGGAGCTGTTTTTT. The encoded protein is CASSQAEEYATGELFF.